This TCR beta chain was captured in a study of blood T cell repertoires in COVID-19. Study information: Italy, Spain and the United States were the sources of the convalescent and acute COVID-19 samples. T cells, B-cell-depleted T cells, or PBMCs provided the cDNA or gDNA that served as material.

In the original analysis: Cell counts per sample came from amplifying reference gene primers. TCRdb's table, derived via immunoSEQ multiplex PCR, lists solely in-frame clones and lacks some. The DNA gave D and trimming, while V, J and clone size come from that table. The table includes around 110,000 clones, about 82% detected once. V lost 10 bases to trimming and J lost 3 bases, with 13 bases between them. The CDR3 runs 12 residues. CDR1 is MNHEY, CDR2 SMNVEV, per germline (reference sequence). The TCR sequence derives from a man in his 60s with active or convalescent COVID-19. Sequenced: peripheral blood. This chain links TRBV27 with TRBJ2-7; D possibly corresponds to TRBD2 (6 bases). This chain's CDR3 is CATKAGSYEQYF. The CDR3 bases are TGTGCCACCAAAGCCGGGAGCTACGAGCAGTACTTC.